Presented here are 23 T cell receptor beta chains from one specimen sequenced in a study of ipilimumab plus nivolumab after autologous stem cell transplantation. Libraries were prepared by immunoSEQ multiplex PCR; TCRdb keeps only in-frame clonotypes and omits some of them. The sample holds 10,000 to 15,000 clones, around four fifths seen once. Sample: PBMCs, taken in a trial of ipilimumab plus nivolumab as post-transplant consolidation. Receptors originate from a male donor with diffuse large B-cell lymphoma.

The V call is TRBV5-1, the J call TRBJ2-3; TRBD2 agrees at 8 bases. The CDR3 has 16 amino acids. J gave up 1 base and V 1 base, and 5 bases lay outside the gene matches. Germline V gene data show CDR1 as SGHRS and CDR2 as YFSETQ. As DNA, the CDR3 is TGCGCCAGCAGCTTGAGCGGGAGTTATGGCACAGATACGCAGTATTTT. Its translation is CASSLSGSYGTDTQYF.

This sequence joins TRBV6-1 and TRBJ2-5; no definite D call. The better agreement between TRBJ2-7 and the DNA end casts doubt on the J call. CDR3 length: 10 residues. The germline CDR1 and CDR2 sequences are MNHNS and SASEGT. CDR3 amino acids: CATVWDEQYF. In nucleotides, the CDR3 is TGTGCCACAGTCTGGGACGAGCAGTACTTC.

This clone counts as medium-sized. The chain combines TRBV6-6 with TRBJ2-7; D not resolved. The V and J ends lost 0 bases and 2 bases respectively, with 5 bases between them. This CDR3 has 13 residues. In germline, CDR1 is MNHNY, CDR2 SVGAGI (reference sequence). The CDR3: CASSYSSPYEQYF. In DNA form, the CDR3 reads TGTGCCAGCAGTTACTCAAGTCCCTACGAGCAGTACTTC.

By share of the sample, this clone is medium-sized. The chain recombines TRBV5-1 with TRBJ1-3; D unclear. Germline lookup yields CDR1 SGHRS and CDR2 YFSETQ. The CDR3 has 14 residues. The ends were cut back, 0 bases at V and 0 bases at J, with 4 bases in the middle. DNA of the CDR3: TGCGCCAGCAGCTTGGCGTTCTCTGGAAACACCATATATTTT. Translating gives CASSLAFSGNTIYF.

The chain employs TRBV9 and TRBJ1-2; D not certain. The V gene's germline CDR1 is SGDLS and CDR2 YYNGEE. This CDR3 contains 14 residues. Deletions cut 0 bases from V and 2 bases from J, with 8 bases between. Written as DNA, the CDR3 is TGTGCCAGCAGCGTAGAAAACAGAAACTATGGCTACACCTTC. Translation gives CASSVENRNYGYTF.

The chain's CDR3 is CASSLGSSSYNEQFF. For the CDR3, the DNA is TGTGCCAGCAGCTTAGGTTCTAGCTCCTACAATGAGCAGTTCTTC. This sequence joins TRBV7-9 and TRBJ2-1; no clear D. Per germline, CDR1 SEHNR and CDR2 FQNEAQ (reference sequence). Trimming left V 1 base short and J 0 bases short, with 7 bases between. The CDR3 extends over 15 amino acids.

The V and J genes are TRBV5-6 and TRBJ1-2; weak D call: TRBD1 (5 bases). The CDR3 sequence is 15 residues long. V lost 4 bases, J lost 2 bases, and 15 bases lay in between. The germline CDR1 and CDR2 sequences are SGHDT and YYEEEE. The chain's CDR3 is CASSQGRQINYGYTF. As DNA, the CDR3 is TGTGCCAGCAGCCAGGGTAGACAGATAAACTATGGCTACACCTTC.

The V call is TRBV5-1, the J call TRBJ2-3; TRBD2 matches at 13 bases. The CDR3 runs to 18 residues. CDR1 SGHRS and CDR2 YFSETQ come from the germline V gene. V was pared by 0 bases and J by 4 bases, with 8 bases of the junction left unmatched. The DNA of the CDR3 is TGCGCCAGCAGCTTGGCCCGGACTAGCGGGAGATGGGCAGATACGCAGTATTTT. It translates to CASSLARTSGRWADTQYF. Full variable domain (missing parts from reference TRBV5-1 and TRBJ2-3): KAGVTQTPRYLIKTRGQQVTLSCSPISGHRSVSWYQQTPGQGLQFLFEYFSETQRNKGNFPGRFSGRQFSNSRSEMNVSTLELGDSALYLCASSLARTSGRWADTQYFGPGTRLTVL.

V and J are TRBV5-4 and TRBJ1-4; 11 nucleotides align to TRBD1. Germline CDR1 reads SGHNT; CDR2 reads YYREEE (reference sequence). The ends lost 4 bases at V and 8 bases at J; junction bases unmatched: 4. This CDR3 is built from 14 residues. The CDR3 coding sequence is TGTGCCAGCAGCCAGGACAGGGGGCGAGAAAAACTGTTTTTT. Protein: CASSQDRGREKLFF.

This clone has a single count. The chain couples TRBV19 to TRBJ1-2, with 8 bases aligning to TRBD1. V was clipped by 0 bases and J by 8 bases; unmatched bases: 8. From germline, CDR1 is LNHDA and CDR2 SQIVND (reference sequence). CDR3 length: 15 residues. This CDR3 is CASSIDRRQGYGYTF. CDR3 nucleotide sequence: TGTGCCAGTAGTATAGATCGTCGACAGGGGTACGGCTACACCTTC.

Points on this clone: Other DNA sequences from this sample encode an identical CDR3 as well. The chain recombines TRBV9 with TRBJ2-5; 7 bases fit TRBD2. From germline, CDR1 is SGDLS and CDR2 YYNGEE. Trimming removed 3 bases from V and 1 base from J; junction bases left unmatched: 6. The CDR3 runs 15 residues. CDR3 sequence reads: CASSGGRGFQETQYF. The CDR3 DNA reads as TGTGCCAGCAGCGGGGGGAGGGGCTTCCAAGAGACCCAGTACTTC.

V is TRBV6-1 and J is TRBJ1-1, with TRBD1 as a possible D gene (6 bases). The CDR3 totals 13 residues. Germline assignment: CDR1 MNHNS and CDR2 SASEGT. V gave up 3 bases and J gave up 5 bases, with 10 bases separating them. The CDR3 spells CASSETGITEAFF. The DNA for the CDR3 is TGTGCCAGCAGTGAGACAGGAATTACTGAAGCTTTCTTT.

The genes are TRBV5-1 and TRBJ2-7, with TRBD1 matching 10 bases. The CDR3 spans 14 residues. CDR1 is SGHRS and CDR2 is YFSETQ in the germline V gene. J lost 5 bases, V lost 4 bases, and 6 bases had no gene match. The CDR3 loop is CASSAGQGVNEQYF. In nucleotides, the CDR3 is TGCGCCAGCAGCGCCGGACAGGGGGTCAACGAGCAGTACTTC.

V usage is TRBV5-1 and J usage is TRBJ2-5, with 7 bases aligning to TRBD2. The CDR3 consists of 14 residues. Trimming removed 7 bases from V and 2 bases from J; junction bases left unmatched: 8. CDR1 and CDR2 (germline): SGHRS, YFSETQ. The CDR3 region is CASERGSSQETQYF. CDR3 bases: TGCGCCAGCGAGCGCGGGAGTTCGCAAGAGACCCAGTACTTC.

This chain connects TRBV10-2 to TRBJ1-5; D gene ambiguous. This CDR3 spans 14 amino acids. V was cut by 0 bases and J by 7 bases, with 10 bases left in between. CDR1 is WSHSY and CDR2 is SAAADI in the germline V gene. For the CDR3, the DNA is TGCGCCAGCAGTGAGTCGCAGATTTTGCAGCCCCAGCATTTT. Amino acid sequence: CASSESQILQPQHF.

The V gene is TRBV14, the J gene TRBJ1-4; no definite D call. Germline CDR1 SGHDN, CDR2 FVKESK. V was trimmed by 4 bases and J by 8 bases, leaving 14 bases between them. The CDR3 runs to 14 residues. This CDR3 is CASSRRGFNEKLFF. CDR3 nucleotide sequence: TGTGCCAGCAGCCGGAGAGGATTCAACGAAAAACTGTTTTTT.

The chain employs TRBV7-9 and TRBJ2-3, with 10 bases matching TRBD2. The CDR3 is made up of 18 amino acids. The trim removed 1 base at V and 4 bases at J, leaving 11 bases unmatched. The germline gives CDR1 SEHNR, CDR2 FQNEAQ (reference sequence). The CDR3, as DNA: TGTGCCAGCAGCTTAGGTCTGCTAGCGGGAGTGTCAGCAGATACGCAGTATTTT. As protein: CASSLGLLAGVSADTQYF. Drawing the rest from reference TRBV7-9 and TRBJ2-3, the complete variable domain is DTGVSQNPRHKITKRGQNVTFRCDPISEHNRLYWYRQTLGQGPEFLTYFQNEAQLEKSRLLSDRFSAERPKGSFSTLEIQRTEQGDSAMYLCASSLGLLAGVSADTQYFGPGTRLTVL.

The chain couples TRBV5-4 to TRBJ1-4; 7 positions agree with TRBD1. This CDR3 region has 13 residues. V lost 2 bases to trimming and J lost 8 bases; unmatched junction nucleotides: 3. Germline assignment: CDR1 SGHNT and CDR2 YYREEE (reference sequence). CDR3 in DNA: TGTGCCAGCAGCTTAACAGGGGTCGAAAAACTGTTTTTT. Translated: CASSLTGVEKLFF.

This chain links TRBV11-3 with TRBJ2-5; D is ambiguous. Germline CDR1 SGHNT, CDR2 YENEEA. This CDR3 region has 11 residues. V was trimmed by 0 bases and J by 4 bases, leaving 0 bases between them. CDR3 bases: TGTGCCAGCAGCTTAGAAGAGACCCAGTACTTC. It codes for CASSLEETQYF.

The rearrangement uses TRBV7-7 and TRBJ2-1; 11 bases fit TRBD2. CDR3 length: 15 amino acids. The germline V gene has CDR1 SSHAT and CDR2 FNYEAQ (reference sequence). V lost 5 bases, J lost 7 bases, and 7 bases stayed unmatched. The DNA of the CDR3 is TGTGCCAGCAGCCTACAGTTAGCGGGAGGGAATGAGCAGTTCTTC. It specifies CASSLQLAGGNEQFF. The variable domain in full, with the rest retrieved from reference TRBV7-7 and TRBJ2-1, is GAGVSQSPRYKVTKRGQDVTLRCDPISSHATLYWYQQALGQGPEFLTYFNYEAQPDKSGLPSDRFSAERPEGSISTLTIQRTEQRDSAMYRCASSLQLAGGNEQFFGPGTRLTVL.

CDR3 sequence: CASSGGRRVSSPLHF. The DNA of the CDR3 is TGTGCCAGTAGTGGGGGTAGGAGGGTTTCTTCACCCCTCCACTTT. The chain recombines TRBV19 with TRBJ1-6; possible D gene TRBD1, 5 bases. This CDR3 has 15 residues. V lost 5 bases and J 9 bases, leaving 17 bases between the germline ends. Germline CDR1 and CDR2: LNHDA and SQIVND (reference sequence).

This clone was seen only once. The chain couples TRBV5-5 to TRBJ1-2, with 10 bases matching TRBD1. With 2 bases clipped from V and 5 bases from J, the junction kept 6 bases outside the gene matches. The CDR3 totals 15 residues. From germline, CDR1 is SGHKS and CDR2 YYEKEE (reference sequence). The CDR3 region is CASSFRTGGNYGYTF. The CDR3 DNA is TGTGCCAGCAGCTTTAGGACAGGGGGTAATTATGGCTACACCTTC. The full variable domain, with the rest looked up from reference TRBV5-5 and TRBJ1-2, is DAGVTQSPTHLIKTRGQQVTLRCSPISGHKSVSWYQQVLGQGPQFIFQYYEKEERGRGNFPDRFSARQFPNYSSELNVNALLLGDSALYLCASSFRTGGNYGYTFGSGTRLTVV.

V is TRBV9 and J is TRBJ2-1; D may be TRBD1 or TRBD2 (7 bases each). The V end was cut by 2 bases, the J end by 6 bases, with 21 bases between. Germline CDR1 reads SGDLS; CDR2 reads YYNGEE. The CDR3 is 17 amino acids. The CDR3 protein is CASSVLTRTGGGNEQFF. The CDR3, as DNA: TGTGCCAGCAGCGTCCTCACCCGGACAGGCGGGGGCAATGAGCAGTTCTTC. Combining the CDR3 with reference TRBV9 and TRBJ2-1 gives the whole variable domain DSGVTQTPKHLITATGQRVTLRCSPRSGDLSVYWYQQSLDQGLQFLIQYYNGEERAKGNILERFSAQQFPDLHSELNLSSLELGDSALYFCASSVLTRTGGGNEQFFGPGTRLTVL.